These 29 T cell receptor beta chains were all obtained from the same sample, sequenced in a study of human T cells and chemical hapten exposure. TCRdb re-analysed the RACE reads in MiXCR, keeping a single row per CDR3 protein. In the table there are 120,000 or so distinct CDR3 sequences, roughly an eighth of which are singletons. The time point denotes: patch test 1, 2 weeks after DPC sensitization. Treatment in this sample: therapeutic diphenylcyclopropenone sensitization with weekly scalp DPC. The sequences come from whole blood, collected in connection with sensitization to the hapten diphenylcyclopropenone (DPC). These receptors were collected from a man aged 18 to 30 with alopecia areata. Some clones in this sample may be carry-over from other donors' samples.

The chain combines TRBV5-8 with TRBJ1-2; D is possibly TRBD1 (5 bases). V lost 3 bases, J lost 2 bases, and 11 bases lay in between. In germline, CDR1 is SGHTS, CDR2 YDEGEE. The length of the CDR3 is 14 residues. The CDR3 loop reads CASSSQETNYGYTF. CDR3 nucleotide sequence: TGTGCCAGCAGCTCACAGGAAACGAACTATGGCTACACCTTC.

The V call is TRBV28, the J call TRBJ2-5; 10 bases are shared with TRBD1. The germline V gene encodes CDR1 MDHEN and CDR2 SYDVKM. The ends lost 4 bases at V and 5 bases at J; junction bases unmatched: 7. The CDR3 totals 15 residues. CDR3 sequence: CASSSDRGRRETQYF. The CDR3 bases are TGTGCCAGCAGTTCCGACAGGGGGCGACGGGAGACCCAGTACTTC. The full variable domain, in which reference TRBV28 and TRBJ2-5 provide the parts outside the CDR3, is DVKVTQSSRYLVKRTGEKVFLECVQDMDHENMFWYRQDPGLGLRLIYFSYDVKMKEKGDIPEGYSVSREKKERFSLILESASTNQTSMYLCASSSDRGRRETQYFGPGTRLLVL.

The rearrangement links TRBV4-1 to TRBJ1-1; the D gene is possibly TRBD1 (5 bases). Germline lookup yields CDR1 MGHRA and CDR2 YSYEKL. The ends were cut back, 5 bases at V and 5 bases at J, with 18 bases in the middle. This CDR3 is 15 amino acids long. Here the CDR3 reads CASSFSQGSRTEAFF. CDR3 DNA: TGCGCCAGCAGCTTTTCTCAGGGCAGTCGGACTGAAGCTTTCTTT.

This chain links TRBV11-2 with TRBJ2-1, with D possibly being TRBD1 (6 bases). The CDR3 has 15 residues. Trimming removed 5 bases at V and 2 bases at J, with 13 bases between. Germline V gene data show CDR1 as SGHAT and CDR2 as FQNNGV. Written as DNA, the CDR3 is TGTGCCAGCAGCCACGACAGGCATCCCTACAATGAGCAGTTCTTC. Residues: CASSHDRHPYNEQFF. Full variable domain (outside the CDR3, taken from reference TRBV11-2 and TRBJ2-1): EAGVAQSPRYKIIEKRQSVAFWCNPISGHATLYWYQQILGQGPKLLIQFQNNGVVDDSQLPKDRFSAERLKGVDSTLKIQPAKLEDSAVYLCASSHDRHPYNEQFFGPGTRLTVL.

This clonotype was seen only a few times. V usage is TRBV6-2 or TRBV6-3 and J usage is TRBJ2-7; D call uncertain. The V end was cut by 2 bases, the J end by 5 bases, with 16 bases between. The CDR3 has 15 amino acids. Germline CDR1 and CDR2: MNHEY and SVGEGT. The CDR3 sequence is CASSYRFASIHEQYF. The CDR3 nucleotides are TGTGCCAGCAGTTACAGGTTCGCGTCGATCCACGAGCAGTACTTC.

The chain uses TRBV28 and TRBJ1-4, with 12 bases identical to TRBD1. V dropped 3 bases and J dropped 4; count of bases not matched to a gene: 12. CDR3 size: 19 residues. CDR1 and CDR2 from the germline V gene are MDHEN and SYDVKM. The CDR3 reads CASSFEDGTGGIDNEKLFF. CDR3 nucleotide sequence: TGTGCCAGCAGTTTTGAGGATGGGACAGGGGGCATTGATAATGAAAAACTGTTTTTT.

A few counts support this clonotype. The chain couples TRBV7-2 to TRBJ2-4, with 9 nucleotides matching TRBD1. Germline loops: CDR1 SGHTA, CDR2 FQGNSA. V lost 2 bases and J lost 2; bases outside the gene matches: 7. CDR3 length: 17 residues. This CDR3 is CASSLWGTGLSKNIQYF. In DNA form, the CDR3 reads TGTGCCAGCAGCTTATGGGGGACAGGGCTATCCAAAAACATTCAGTACTTC.

The chain joins TRBV12-2 to TRBJ1-1; the table's D gene call, TRBD1, was not cross checked with the DNA. TRBV12-2 is reported as a pseudogene. The CDR3 totals 17 residues. This CDR3 is CASRSPGQGGGNTEAFF. The DNA for the CDR3 is TGTGCAAGTCGCTCACCGGGACAGGGCGGAGGAAACACTGAAGCTTTCTTT.

This clonotype was seen a few times. The gene calls are TRBV4-1 and TRBJ2-3; D gene unclear. Germline V gene sequence: CDR1 MGHRA, CDR2 YSYEKL. V lost 1 base and J lost 0, with 14 bases in between. This CDR3 has 17 residues. The CDR3 loop is CASSQAGQLGSTDTQYF. The CDR3, as DNA: TGCGCCAGCAGCCAAGCTGGCCAACTGGGGAGCACAGATACGCAGTATTTT.

V usage is TRBV20-1 and J usage is TRBJ2-6; no reliable D call. Germline V gene sequence: CDR1 DFQATT, CDR2 SNEGSKA (reference sequence). Trimming shortened V by 5 bases and J by 0 bases, and 5 bases separated the two germline ends. This CDR3 region has 13 residues. The CDR3 nucleotides read TGCAGTGCTGTCCTCTCTGGGGCCAACGTCCTGACTTTC. This encodes CSAVLSGANVLTF.

The chain recombines TRBV7-2 with TRBJ2-3, with 8 bases fitting TRBD2. The CDR3 consists of 16 residues. The trim removed 5 bases at V and 0 bases at J, leaving 7 bases unmatched. Germline CDR1 SGHTA, CDR2 FQGNSA. In DNA form, the CDR3 reads TGTGCCAGCAGCCTCATAGCGGGGTCTAGCACAGATACGCAGTATTTT. Protein sequence: CASSLIAGSSTDTQYF.

Written as DNA, the CDR3 is TGCAGCGTTGACTCCAGCGGGGTCTACAATGAGCAGTTCTTC. This gives the protein CSVDSSGVYNEQFF. The chain carries TRBV29-1 and TRBJ2-1, with 7 bases lining up with TRBD2. This CDR3 region has 14 residues. Germline assignment: CDR1 SQVTM and CDR2 ANQGSEA. V was clipped by 3 bases and J by 3 bases; unmatched bases: 5.

This clonotype was picked up a small number of times. The chain employs TRBV7-3 and TRBJ1-1, with unresolved D. The CDR3 is made up of 13 amino acids. V lost 5 bases, J lost 1 base, and 8 bases lay in between. CDR1 and CDR2 from the germline V gene are SGHTA and FQGTGA. The CDR3 is CASSKQKNTEAFF. For the CDR3, the DNA is TGTGCCAGCAGCAAACAGAAGAACACTGAAGCTTTCTTT.

Only a few counts were recorded for this clonotype. The gene calls are TRBV27 and TRBJ2-4, with D tentatively TRBD1 or TRBD2 (7 bases each). V lost 7 bases to trimming and J lost 2 bases, with 12 bases between them. Germline loops: CDR1 MNHEY, CDR2 SMNVEV (reference sequence). The CDR3 extends over 14 amino acids. This CDR3 reads CASTRGGPKNIQYF. In DNA form, the CDR3 reads TGTGCCAGCACCAGGGGGGGGCCCAAAAACATTCAGTACTTC.

CDR3 loop: CASSQEGTGDEKLFF. Here the CDR3 DNA reads TGCGCCAGCAGCCAAGAAGGGACAGGGGATGAAAAACTGTTTTTT. The rearrangement uses TRBV4-3 and TRBJ1-4; 10 bases are shared with TRBD1. This CDR3 has 15 amino acids. After removal of 0 bases from V and 6 bases from J, the junction contained 1 base not matched to a gene. Germline V lookup: CDR1 LGHNA, CDR2 YSLEER.

The chain recombines TRBV7-9 with TRBJ2-3; no firm D call. The V gene's germline CDR1 is SEHNR and CDR2 FQNEAQ (reference sequence). V was pared by 5 bases and J by 0 bases, with 12 bases between. The CDR3 has 15 residues. CDR3 sequence: CASSPLPPSTDTQYF. Written as DNA, the CDR3 is TGTGCCAGCAGCCCCCTCCCACCTAGCACAGATACGCAGTATTTT.

This rearrangement joins TRBV11-2 to TRBJ2-3, with D uncertain. The CDR3 is 12 residues long. Germline CDR1 is SGHAT and CDR2 is FQNNGV. V lost 3 bases and J 6 bases, leaving 7 bases between the germline ends. The DNA for the CDR3 is TGTGCCAGCAGCTTTGGTTTTGATACGCAGTATTTT. It specifies CASSFGFDTQYF.

V gene TRBV24-1 combines with J gene TRBJ1-6, with no clear D. This CDR3 contains 17 residues. V was shortened by 5 bases and J by 7 bases, with 20 bases between the two germline ends. Germline loops: CDR1 KGHDR, CDR2 SFDVKD. The CDR3 reads CATSASDGVLGNSPLHF. CDR3 nucleotides: TGTGCCACCAGTGCCTCGGACGGCGTACTTGGGAATTCACCCCTCCACTTT.

This rearrangement joins TRBV7-2 to TRBJ1-3; D is unclear. Germline CDR1 and CDR2: SGHTA and FQGNSA. The CDR3 consists of 14 residues. Deletions cut 1 base from V and 1 base from J, with 5 bases between. CDR3 sequence reads: CASSLGISGNTIYF. As DNA, the CDR3 is TGTGCCAGCAGCTTAGGTATATCTGGAAACACCATATATTTT.

The chain couples TRBV7-2 to TRBJ1-3; possible D gene TRBD1, 6 bases. Germline-derived CDR1 and CDR2 are SGHTA and FQGNSA. The V end lost 5 bases, the J end lost 1 base, and 9 bases lay between the germline ends. CDR3 size: 14 residues. In DNA form, the CDR3 reads TGTGCCAGCAGCCGAGGGGGGTCTGGAAACACCATATATTTT. Protein product: CASSRGGSGNTIYF.

This chain joins TRBV6-2 or TRBV6-3 and TRBJ2-1; 8 nucleotides align to TRBD2. Germline V CDR1 and CDR2: MNHEY, SVGEGT. There are 15 residues in the CDR3. J was trimmed by 2 bases and V by 6 bases; bases with no gene match: 6. This CDR3 reads CASREAGVTYNEQFF. The CDR3 DNA follows: TGTGCCAGCAGGGAAGCGGGGGTTACCTACAATGAGCAGTTCTTC.

This chain links TRBV5-1 with TRBJ2-6; the D is unclear. Germline CDR1 SGHRS, CDR2 YFSETQ. V was cut by 5 bases and J by 4 bases, with 13 bases left in between. The CDR3 contains 15 residues. The CDR3 bases are TGCGCCAGCAGTCGCACAGTGGCCGGGGCCAACGTCCTGACTTTC. Its translation is CASSRTVAGANVLTF.

The chain links TRBV7-6 to TRBJ2-1; D might be TRBD2 (7 bases). V gave up 1 base and J gave up 4 bases, with 20 bases separating them. The CDR3 spans 18 residues. Per germline, CDR1 SGHVS and CDR2 FNYEAQ. This CDR3 reads CASSLGYREGLSYNEQFF. The CDR3 DNA follows: TGTGCCAGCAGCTTAGGGTACAGGGAGGGACTATCGTACAATGAGCAGTTCTTC. The whole variable domain, remainder taken from reference TRBV7-6 and TRBJ2-1, is GAGVSQSPRYKVTKRGQDVALRCDPISGHVSLYWYRQALGQGPEFLTYFNYEAQQDKSGLPNDRFSAERPEGSISTLTIQRTEQRDSAMYRCASSLGYREGLSYNEQFFGPGTRLTVL.

This clonotype came up a few times. The rearrangement uses TRBV7-3 and TRBJ2-3; maybe TRBD1 (6 bases). This CDR3 contains 14 residues. V was cut by 5 bases and J by 1 base, with 10 bases left in between. The germline gives CDR1 SGHTA, CDR2 FQGTGA. The CDR3 is CASSLDSRTDTQYF. CDR3 in DNA: TGTGCCAGCAGCCTGGACAGCCGCACAGATACGCAGTATTTT.

The chain has TRBV2 and TRBJ1-1, with D tentatively TRBD1 (5 bases). The CDR3 consists of 13 residues. CDR1 SNHLY and CDR2 FYNNEI come from the germline V gene. V was cut by 7 bases and J by 3 bases, with 12 bases left in between. The CDR3 DNA reads as TGTGCCAGCACAGACAGAGAGTACACTGAAGCTTTCTTT. This codes for CASTDREYTEAFF.

In its sample, this clonotype was seen a few times. V gene TRBV6-1 combines with J gene TRBJ2-7, with D possibly matching TRBD1 (6 bases). The V end was cut by 6 bases, the J end by 0 bases, with 12 bases between. The CDR3 runs 14 residues. CDR1 and CDR2 from the germline V gene are MNHNS and SASEGT. The CDR3 spells CASRDRFSSYEQYV. The DNA for the CDR3 is TGTGCCAGCAGAGACAGGTTTAGCTCCTACGAGCAGTACGTC.

The chain links TRBV6-1 to TRBJ2-7; D gene uncertain. V was trimmed by 5 bases and J by 6 bases, leaving 11 bases between them. Germline CDR1 and CDR2: MNHNS and SASEGT. The CDR3 spans 12 residues. CDR3 bases: TGTGCCAGCAGTTCAGGCCCCCGCGAGCAGTACTTC. This encodes CASSSGPREQYF.

This clonotype was recorded many times. V and J are TRBV28 and TRBJ2-7; tentatively, D is TRBD1 (6 bases). This CDR3 has 14 residues. V gave up 7 bases and J gave up 4 bases, with 17 bases separating them. Germline V gives CDR1 MDHEN, CDR2 SYDVKM. The CDR3 DNA is TGTGCCAGCACCCCCGGGACACGGACTTACGAGCAGTACTTC. Translating gives CASTPGTRTYEQYF.

This clonotype came up a few times. The J gene is TRBJ2-5, the V gene TRBV27, with 10 bases identical to TRBD1. Per germline, CDR1 MNHEY and CDR2 SMNVEV (reference sequence). The CDR3 has 15 amino acids. Germline trimming cut 5 bases from V and 2 bases from J; bases unmatched to any gene: 5. For the CDR3, the DNA is TGTGCCAGCAGTACCCGGGACAGGGGTCAAGAGACCCAGTACTTC. It translates to CASSTRDRGQETQYF.